This TCR beta chain came from a study of blood T cell repertoires in COVID-19. J lost 0 bases, V lost 11 bases, and 9 bases had no gene match. This CDR3 spans 14 amino acids. Germline values: CDR1 WNHNN, CDR2 SYGVQD (reference sequence). Clones were read by immunoSEQ multiplex PCR, and TCRdb kept only the in-frame ones, dropping some. Among 200,000 to 250,000 clones listed, approximately 80% were seen once. This clone was recorded many times. Sequencing was carried out using peripheral blood. The chain employs TRBV10-1 and TRBJ1-1, with 7 nucleotides matching TRBD1. The TCR originated in a woman aged 80 or over with active or convalescent COVID-19. CDR3 residues: CAPSKTGMNTEAFF. CDR3 nucleotides: TGCGCCCCGTCGAAGACAGGGATGAACACTGAAGCTTTCTTT.